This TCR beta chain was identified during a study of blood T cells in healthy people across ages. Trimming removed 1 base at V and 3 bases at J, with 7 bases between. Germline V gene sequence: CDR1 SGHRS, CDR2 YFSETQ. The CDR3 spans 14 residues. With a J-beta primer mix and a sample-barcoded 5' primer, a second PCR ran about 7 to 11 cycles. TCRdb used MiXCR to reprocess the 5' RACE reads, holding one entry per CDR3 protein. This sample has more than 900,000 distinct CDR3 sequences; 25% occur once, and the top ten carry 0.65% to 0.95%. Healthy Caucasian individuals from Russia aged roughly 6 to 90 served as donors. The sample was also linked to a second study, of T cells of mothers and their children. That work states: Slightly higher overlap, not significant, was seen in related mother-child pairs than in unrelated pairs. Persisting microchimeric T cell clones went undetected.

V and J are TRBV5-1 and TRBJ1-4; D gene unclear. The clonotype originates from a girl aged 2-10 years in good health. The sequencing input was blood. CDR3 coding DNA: TGCGCCAGCAGCTTGATTCCTGCTAATGAAAAACTGTTTTTT. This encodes CASSLIPANEKLFF.